This T cell receptor (beta chain) was profiled in a study of blood T cell repertoires in COVID-19. Produced via immunoSEQ multiplex PCR; TCRdb's table is partial and in-frame only. The sample has about 110,000 clones, 84% seen once; the top ten hold approximately 7.9%. The CDR3 loop spans 14 amino acids. Trimming took off 2 bases at V and 2 bases at J, with 10 bases between the two ends. In germline, CDR1 is MNHEY, CDR2 SVGAGI. The V gene is TRBV6-5, the J gene TRBJ2-7; possible D gene TRBD1, 6 bases. Source material: peripheral blood. This TCR came from a woman older than 75 with active or convalescent COVID-19. The CDR3 coding sequence is TGTGCCAGCAGTTACGGAGGACAGACCTACGAGCAGTACTTC. Translating it yields CASSYGGQTYEQYF.